This T cell receptor beta chain was recorded in a study of STAT5B mutations in CD4+ large granular lymphocyte leukemia. Germline assignment: CDR1 SQVTM and CDR2 ANQGSEA. V was clipped by 4 bases and J by 5 bases; unmatched bases: 7. This CDR3 is built from 14 residues. Regarding the study as a whole: Around 25% of private leukemic clonotypes occurred rarely in other patients' non-leukemic repertoires. TRBV06-family usage was enriched in top patient clones (8/27) versus controls (2/35).

This was a survey-level run. Clones were read by immunoSEQ multiplex PCR, and TCRdb kept only the in-frame ones, dropping some. The data show tens of thousands of clones, 70% to 90% seen once. Buffy coats from healthy blood donors served as controls. This clone was seen a single time. Its antigen is unidentified. Specimen: CD4+ T cells from blood buffy coats. The chain employs TRBV29-1 and TRBJ2-2; TRBD1 agrees at 7 bases. The origin of this receptor is a human donor in good health. In nucleotides, the CDR3 is TGCAGCGTTGGAAGGGGGCGCAATACCGGGGAGCTGTTTTTT. This encodes CSVGRGRNTGELFF.